This T cell receptor beta chain was captured by sequencing in a study of blood T cell repertoires in COVID-19. The CDR3 covers 15 residues. Germline V lookup: CDR1 SGHRS, CDR2 YFSETQ. V was cut by 4 bases and J by 4 bases, with 18 bases left in between. Assay: immunoSEQ multiplex PCR; the TCRdb copy retains only in-frame clones and omits some. The sample holds 130,000 or so clones; approximately 89% are singletons and the top ten take around 4.1%. The source of this sequence is a human donor in a cohort sampled during active COVID-19. The sequencing input was peripheral blood. The chain employs TRBV5-1 and TRBJ2-7, with D perhaps TRBD2 (7 bases). The DNA for the CDR3 is TGCGCCAGCAGCCCTTCCAGGGGAGGGGGATACGAGCAGTACTTC. Protein sequence: CASSPSRGGGYEQYF.